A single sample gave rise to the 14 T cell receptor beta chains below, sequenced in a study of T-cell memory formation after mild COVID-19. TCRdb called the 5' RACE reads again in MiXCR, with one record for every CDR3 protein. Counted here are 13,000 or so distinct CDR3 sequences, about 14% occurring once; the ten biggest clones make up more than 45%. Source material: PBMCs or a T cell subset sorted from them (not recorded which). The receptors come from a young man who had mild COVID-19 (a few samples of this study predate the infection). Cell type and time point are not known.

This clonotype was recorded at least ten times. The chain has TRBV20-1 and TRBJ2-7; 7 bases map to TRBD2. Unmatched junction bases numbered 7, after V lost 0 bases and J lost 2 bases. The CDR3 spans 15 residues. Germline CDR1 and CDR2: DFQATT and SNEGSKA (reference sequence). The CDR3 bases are TGCAGTGCTAGAGATGATGGCGGACTAGCCTACGAGCAGTACTTC. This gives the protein CSARDDGGLAYEQYF.

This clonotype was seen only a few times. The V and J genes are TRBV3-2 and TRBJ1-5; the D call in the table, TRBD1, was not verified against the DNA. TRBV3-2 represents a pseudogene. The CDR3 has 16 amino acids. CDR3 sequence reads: CASSHPRGASDQPQHF. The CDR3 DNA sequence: TGTGCCAGCAGCCACCCGCGGGGGGCGTCGGATCAGCCCCAGCATTTT.

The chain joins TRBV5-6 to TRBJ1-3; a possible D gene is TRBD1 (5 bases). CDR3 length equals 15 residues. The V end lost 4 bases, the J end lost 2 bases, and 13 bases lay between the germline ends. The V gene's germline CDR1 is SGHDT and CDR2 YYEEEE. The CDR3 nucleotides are TGTGCCAGCAGCCCTGGGGGATTCGCTGGAAACACCATATATTTT. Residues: CASSPGGFAGNTIYF. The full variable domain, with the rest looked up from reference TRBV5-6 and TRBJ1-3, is DAGVTQSPTHLIKTRGQQVTLRCSPKSGHDTVSWYQQALGQGPQFIFQYYEEEERQRGNFPDRFSGHQFPNYSSELNVNALLLGDSALYLCASSPGGFAGNTIYFGEGSWLTVV.

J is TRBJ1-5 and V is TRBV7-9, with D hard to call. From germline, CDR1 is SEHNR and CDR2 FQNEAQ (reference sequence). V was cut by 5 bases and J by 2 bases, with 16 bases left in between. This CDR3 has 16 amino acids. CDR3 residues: CASSPLGMLGNQPQHF. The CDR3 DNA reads TGTGCCAGCAGCCCACTAGGAATGTTGGGCAATCAGCCCCAGCATTTT.

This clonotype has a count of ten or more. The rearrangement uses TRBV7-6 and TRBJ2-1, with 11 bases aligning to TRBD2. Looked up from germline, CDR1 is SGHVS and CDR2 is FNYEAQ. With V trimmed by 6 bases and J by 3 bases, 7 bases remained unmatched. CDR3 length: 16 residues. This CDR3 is CASRNSGGADYNEQFF. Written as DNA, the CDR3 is TGTGCCAGCAGGAATAGCGGGGGGGCCGACTACAATGAGCAGTTCTTC.

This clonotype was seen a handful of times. As DNA, the CDR3 is TGTGCCAGCAGCCAAGATTCAGAGTATGGCACAGATACGCAGTATTTT. It codes for CASSQDSEYGTDTQYF. The V call is TRBV3-1, the J call TRBJ2-3; D gene ambiguous. The CDR3 extends over 16 amino acids. The germline CDR1 and CDR2 sequences are LGHDT and YNNKEL (reference sequence). V lost 0 bases to trimming and J lost 1 base, with 11 bases between them.

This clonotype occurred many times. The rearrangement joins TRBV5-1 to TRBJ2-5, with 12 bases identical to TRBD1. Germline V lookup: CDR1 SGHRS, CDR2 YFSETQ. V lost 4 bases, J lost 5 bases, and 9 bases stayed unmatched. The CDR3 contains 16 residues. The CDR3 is CASSTSGTGGRETQYF. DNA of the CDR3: TGCGCCAGCAGCACATCCGGGACAGGGGGCCGGGAGACCCAGTACTTC.

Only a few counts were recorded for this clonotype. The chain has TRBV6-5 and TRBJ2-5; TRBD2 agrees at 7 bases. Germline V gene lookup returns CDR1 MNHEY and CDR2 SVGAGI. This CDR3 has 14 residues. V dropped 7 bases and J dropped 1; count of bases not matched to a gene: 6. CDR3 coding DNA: TGTGCCAGCACCCACGGCGGGGGCCAAGAGACCCAGTACTTC. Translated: CASTHGGGQETQYF.

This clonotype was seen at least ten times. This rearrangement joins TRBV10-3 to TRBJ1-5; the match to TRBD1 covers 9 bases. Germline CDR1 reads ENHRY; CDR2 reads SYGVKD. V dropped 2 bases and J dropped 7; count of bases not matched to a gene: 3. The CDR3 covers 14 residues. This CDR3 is CAISEGTGSQPQHF. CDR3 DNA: TGTGCCATCAGTGAGGGGACAGGGAGCCAGCCCCAGCATTTT.

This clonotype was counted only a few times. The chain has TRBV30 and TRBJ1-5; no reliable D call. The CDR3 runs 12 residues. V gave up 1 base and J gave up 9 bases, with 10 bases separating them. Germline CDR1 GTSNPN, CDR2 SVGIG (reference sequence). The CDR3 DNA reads TGTGCCTGGAGTGAGGGATCTCCGCCCCAGCATTTT. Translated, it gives CAWSEGSPPQHF.

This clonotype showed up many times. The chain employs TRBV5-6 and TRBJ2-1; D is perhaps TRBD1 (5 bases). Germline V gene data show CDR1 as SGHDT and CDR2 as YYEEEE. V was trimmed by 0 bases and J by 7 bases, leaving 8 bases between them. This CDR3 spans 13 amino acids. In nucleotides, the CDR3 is TGTGCCAGCAGCTTGGTCAGGGCAAATGAGCAGTTCTTC. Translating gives CASSLVRANEQFF.

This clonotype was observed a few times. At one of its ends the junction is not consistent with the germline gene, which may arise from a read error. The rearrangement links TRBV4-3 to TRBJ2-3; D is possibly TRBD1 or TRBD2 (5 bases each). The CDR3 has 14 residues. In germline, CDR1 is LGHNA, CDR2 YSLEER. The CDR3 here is CASTQGTDTDTQYF. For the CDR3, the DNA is TGCGCCAGCACCCAAGGGACGGACACAGATACGCAGTATTTT.

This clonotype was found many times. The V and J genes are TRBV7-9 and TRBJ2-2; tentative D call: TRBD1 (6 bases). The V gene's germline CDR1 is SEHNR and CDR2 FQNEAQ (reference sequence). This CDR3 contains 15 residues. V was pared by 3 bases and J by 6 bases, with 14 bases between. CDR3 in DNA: TGTGCCAGCAGCTTCCCCCAGGGGAAGTCCGGGGAGCTGTTTTTT. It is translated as CASSFPQGKSGELFF.

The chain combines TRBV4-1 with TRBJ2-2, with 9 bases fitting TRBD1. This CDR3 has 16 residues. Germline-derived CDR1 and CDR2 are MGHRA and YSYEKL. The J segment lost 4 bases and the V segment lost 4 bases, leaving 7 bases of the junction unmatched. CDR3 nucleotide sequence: TGCGCCAGCAGCCCGTCGGGGACAGGGCTCACCGGGGAGCTGTTTTTT. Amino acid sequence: CASSPSGTGLTGELFF.